A selection of T cell receptor beta chains follows, all from one sample in a study of cytomegalovirus exposure and HLA in healthy donors. The assay was immunoSEQ multiplex PCR, and TCRdb's table has in-frame clones only and misses some. This table holds about 98,000 clones, about 60% found once. The sequencing input was PBMCs. These receptors were collected from a human donor in good health. Both conserved end residues are trimmed from each CDR3. The order of the fields is V gene, J gene, CDR3 length, D gene, CDR3 protein. A D gene is named only where the DNA matches it firmly.

>TRBV5-4|TRBJ2-1|13|-
ASSSNRVSYNEQF
>TRBV4-1|TRBJ1-5|13|-
ASSQPTGRGQPQH
>TRBV28|TRBJ2-7|8|-
ASGGWEQY
>TRBV12-5|TRBJ2-4|13|TRBD2
ASGTSGSPKNIQY
>TRBV19|TRBJ2-5|12|TRBD2
ASRPTSGQETQY
>TRBV2|TRBJ2-2|15|TRBD2
ASSVGLAGGPDGELF
>TRBV18|TRBJ2-5|13|TRBD1
ASSPPHRGQETQY
>TRBV5-1|TRBJ2-1|13|TRBD2
ASSFGGRAGNEQF
>TRBV5-1|TRBJ2-7|14|TRBD2
ASSLRVGLADYEQY
>TRBV5-1|TRBJ2-5|12|TRBD2
ASSLLAGQETQY
>TRBV7-3|TRBJ2-2|12|TRBD2
ASSNAGDAGELF
>TRBV9|TRBJ2-5|14|-
ASSPAFGGGQETQY
>TRBV2|TRBJ2-1|15|TRBD2
ASSEGKLAGGNNEQF
>TRBV7-2|TRBJ2-7|14|TRBD1
ASSLMGQVVAYEQY
>TRBV19|TRBJ1-4|12|TRBD1
ASSKGASNEKLF
>TRBV7-9|TRBJ2-1|13|-
ASSLWQVGSNEQF
>TRBV7-9|TRBJ1-3|15|TRBD1
ASSLTPARQGRNTIY
>TRBV5-1|TRBJ1-1|21|TRBD1
ASSRSSSGTGGAATTMNTEAF
>TRBV7-9|TRBJ2-7|12|TRBD1
ASSRGGRGYEQY
>TRBV5-4|TRBJ1-1|12|TRBD1
ASRSGGRNTEAF
>TRBV6-1|TRBJ2-5|14|TRBD2
ASSGRTSGSRETQY
>TRBV6-6|TRBJ1-5|13|-
ASRPRRPEDQPQH
>TRBV7-9|TRBJ1-5|11|-
ASSLTGEQPQH
>TRBV10-3|TRBJ2-3|13|TRBD1
AIGTTGVSTDTQY
>TRBV5-4|TRBJ2-3|11|-
ASSFAGLDTQY
>TRBV5-8|TRBJ2-7|11|-
ASSLGHSYEQY
>TRBV2|TRBJ2-7|13|TRBD2
ASSEGGGLAYEQY
>TRBV30|TRBJ2-3|14|-
AWSAGLNERADTQY
>TRBV5-6|TRBJ2-7|12|TRBD2
ASSHPAGPYEQY
>TRBV5-5|TRBJ2-7|15|-
ASSEKEPGLILYEQY
>TRBV27|TRBJ2-7|11|TRBD2
ATAGANSYEQY
>TRBV7-2|TRBJ2-2|11|-
ASSPYMTGELF
>TRBV7-9|TRBJ2-3|13|TRBD1
ASSADRVGADTQY
>TRBV2|TRBJ1-5|12|-
ASLGTALGQPQH
>TRBV11-2|TRBJ2-2|13|-
ASARDTYNTGELF
>TRBV7-9|TRBJ2-3|10|-
ASSPRWDTQY
>TRBV28|TRBJ1-2|11|TRBD1
ASVIQGNYGYT
>TRBV5-4|TRBJ2-7|13|TRBD2
ASSRGTSSSYEQY
>TRBV6-5|TRBJ1-2|13|TRBD1
ASSNQGAKRYGYT
>TRBV27|TRBJ2-7|11|-
ASSLSEAYEQY
>TRBV11-2|TRBJ2-3|15|TRBD1
ASSLEIGRGRRDTQY
>TRBV6-6|TRBJ1-1|13|-
ASSPTGGLPTEAF
>TRBV5-8|TRBJ2-2|12|-
APGQGTNTGELF
>TRBV6-6|TRBJ1-1|13|-
ASTGIKGKNTEAF
>TRBV7-9|TRBJ1-3|13|-
ASSLAPPVRDTIY
>TRBV6-6|TRBJ1-6|12|TRBD1
ASNYGQGKSPLH
>TRBV12-5|TRBJ1-3|13|TRBD1
ASAVDRVSGNTIY
>TRBV7-6|TRBJ2-3|11|-
ASSFITTDTQY
>TRBV5-8|TRBJ2-7|14|-
ASSLRVGGGGNEQY
>TRBV27|TRBJ2-7|11|-
ASGRQATYEQY
>TRBV15|TRBJ2-7|14|TRBD2
ATSREWLAGPYEQY
>TRBV18|TRBJ2-5|14|-
ASSQFGAGKEETQY
>TRBV28|TRBJ1-5|14|-
ASSLWAGAGNQPQH